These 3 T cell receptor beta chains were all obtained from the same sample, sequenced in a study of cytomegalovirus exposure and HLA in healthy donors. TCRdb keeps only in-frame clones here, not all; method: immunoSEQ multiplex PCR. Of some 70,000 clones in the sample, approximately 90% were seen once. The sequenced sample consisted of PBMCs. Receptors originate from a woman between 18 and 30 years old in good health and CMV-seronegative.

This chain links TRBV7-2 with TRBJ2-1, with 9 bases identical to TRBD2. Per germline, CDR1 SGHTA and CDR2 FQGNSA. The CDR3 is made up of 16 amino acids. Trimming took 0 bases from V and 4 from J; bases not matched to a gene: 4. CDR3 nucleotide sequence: TGTGCCAGCAGCTTAGCAGCGGGAGGATCTTACAATGAGCAGTTCTTC. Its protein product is CASSLAAGGSYNEQFF.

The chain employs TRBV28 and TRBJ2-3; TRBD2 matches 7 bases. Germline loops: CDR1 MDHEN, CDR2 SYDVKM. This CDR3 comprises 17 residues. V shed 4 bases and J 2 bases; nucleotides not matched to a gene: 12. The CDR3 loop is CASSSAPTGGYTDTQYF. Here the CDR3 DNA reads TGTGCCAGCAGTTCTGCCCCGACGGGGGGATACACAGATACGCAGTATTTT.

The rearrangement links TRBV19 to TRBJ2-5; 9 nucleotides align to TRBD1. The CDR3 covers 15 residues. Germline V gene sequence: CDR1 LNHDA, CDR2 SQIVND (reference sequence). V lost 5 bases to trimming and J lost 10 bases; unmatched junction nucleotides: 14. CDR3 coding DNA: TGTGCCAGTAGTTCTCAGGACAGGGGCATTCGGGACCAGTACTTC. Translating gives CASSSQDRGIRDQYF.